Each of the 8 T cell receptor beta chains below was sequenced from the same sample in a study of human T cells and chemical hapten exposure. TCRdb re-called the RACE reads with MiXCR, one entry per CDR3 protein. The table lists just under 65,000 distinct CDR3 sequences, 11% of them singletons. Described time point: patch test 3, about 24 weeks after DPC sensitization. Treatment specified: therapeutic diphenylcyclopropenone sensitization with weekly scalp DPC. The sample consisted of whole blood, taken in connection with sensitization to the hapten diphenylcyclopropenone (DPC). All receptors derive from a woman aged 25 to 45 with alopecia areata. Some clones in this sample may be carry-over from other donors' samples.

This clonotype was found a few times. This sequence joins TRBV6-5 and TRBJ2-5, with TRBD1 identical over 10 bases. The CDR3 consists of 15 residues. The V segment lost 4 bases and the J segment 3 bases; nucleotides outside the gene matches: 5. CDR1 is MNHEY, CDR2 SVGAGI, per germline. CDR3 sequence: CASSSLGTGEETQYF. The DNA of the CDR3 is TGTGCCAGCAGTTCCCTGGGGACAGGGGAAGAGACCCAGTACTTC.

This clonotype was recorded at least ten times. The chain couples TRBV5-6 to TRBJ1-5; 9 nucleotides align to TRBD1. The CDR3 is made up of 13 amino acids. Germline-derived CDR1 and CDR2 are SGHDT and YYEEEE. Trimming removed 4 bases from V and 7 bases from J; junction bases left unmatched: 3. CDR3 sequence: CASSRDRDQPQHF. In nucleotides, the CDR3 is TGTGCCAGCAGCAGGGACAGGGACCAGCCCCAGCATTTT. Full variable domain (rest looked up from reference TRBV5-6 and TRBJ1-5): DAGVTQSPTHLIKTRGQQVTLRCSPKSGHDTVSWYQQALGQGPQFIFQYYEEEERQRGNFPDRFSGHQFPNYSSELNVNALLLGDSALYLCASSRDRDQPQHFGDGTRLSIL.

The chain employs TRBV5-6 and TRBJ2-3; possibly TRBD2 for D (5 bases). V was cut by 3 bases and J by 2 bases, with 13 bases left in between. This CDR3 region has 15 residues. Germline CDR1 reads SGHDT; CDR2 reads YYEEEE. The CDR3 loop is CASSSTGITTDTQYF. The CDR3 DNA reads TGTGCCAGCAGCTCAACCGGGATCACCACAGATACGCAGTATTTT.

This clonotype was counted many times. The chain carries TRBV23-1 and TRBJ1-5; 9 bases line up with TRBD1. TRBV23-1 is assigned to the ORF class and has an uncertain function. V lost 3 bases and J lost 0; bases outside the gene matches: 15. This CDR3 is built from 20 residues. CDR3 in DNA: TGCGCCAGCAGTCAGCCCAAAGGGGGACAGGGTAGTTATAGCAATCAGCCCCAGCATTTT. Protein sequence: CASSQPKGGQGSYSNQPQHF.

This clonotype was recorded many times. The J gene is TRBJ1-6, the V gene TRBV6-4; no firm D call. Looked up from germline, CDR1 is MRHNA and CDR2 is SNTAGT. Trimming removed 10 bases at V and 8 bases at J, with 18 bases between. The CDR3 length is 14 residues. This CDR3 reads CANTGPSRYSPLHF. The CDR3 DNA sequence: TGTGCCAACACGGGCCCATCTCGGTATTCACCCCTCCACTTT.

This clonotype came up many times. The V and J genes are TRBV3-1 and TRBJ2-7; 8 bases are a match to TRBD1. Trimming removed 5 bases from V and 7 bases from J; junction bases left unmatched: 10. Germline CDR1 LGHDT, CDR2 YNNKEL (reference sequence). The length of the CDR3 is 14 residues. DNA of the CDR3: TGTGCCAGCAGCTACCAAGGACAGGGCGGGGAGCAGTACTTC. It is translated as CASSYQGQGGEQYF.

This chain joins TRBV18 and TRBJ2-7; D perhaps matches TRBD2 (6 bases). Germline CDR1 is KGHSH and CDR2 is LQKENI. With 1 base removed from V and 2 bases from J, the gap between germline ends came to 12 bases. CDR3 size: 15 residues. As DNA, the CDR3 is TGTGCCAGCTCACCACTTCCGGGGGTAGCCTACGAGCAGTACTTC. It is translated as CASSPLPGVAYEQYF.

This clonotype was detected a few times. The chain recombines TRBV27 with TRBJ2-7; 8 bases are a match to TRBD2. Germline lookup yields CDR1 MNHEY and CDR2 SMNVEV (reference sequence). Trimming cost V 2 bases and J 3 bases; bases outside gene matches: 6. This CDR3 is built from 15 residues. CDR3 DNA sequence: TGTGCCAGCAGTTTAATCGCGGGAGGAAGCTACGAGCAGTACTTC. This gives the protein CASSLIAGGSYEQYF.